The clone carrying this T cell receptor beta chain was recorded only once. As yet, its antigen is unknown. These data belong to a study of T-cell memory formation after mild COVID-19. Using constant-segment primers, 5'RACE produced TCR alpha and TCR beta cDNA libraries carrying sample barcodes and UMIs. One entry per CDR3 protein, called by TCRdb with MiXCR from the 5' RACE reads. The sample comprises under 50,000 distinct CDR3 sequences, around a quarter of which are singletons, and 43% rests with the top ten. Study findings and constraints: Among CD4+ contracting clones, most were CM and EM, and CD8+ ones EMRA. Several responding clones turned up in pre-infection memory, indicating that cross-reactive memory may have taken part.

The receptor was derived from a man between 18 and 29 years old who had mild COVID-19 (a few samples of this study predate the infection). Cell type and time point are not known. Material for sequencing was PBMCs or a T cell subset sorted from them (not recorded which).

CDR3 sequence: CASVPGFDYGYTF. CDR3 nucleotides: TGTGCCAGCGTCCCGGGTTTTGACTATGGCTACACCTTC. This rearrangement joins TRBV2 to TRBJ1-2; D not certain. Germline V gene sequence: CDR1 SNHLY, CDR2 FYNNEI. This CDR3 spans 13 amino acids. Trimming took off 8 bases at V and 3 bases at J, with 13 bases between the two ends.